Listed below are T cell receptor beta chains from one sample, sequenced in a study of T cells in Graves' hyperthyroidism and ophthalmopathy. From the multiplex PCR reads, TCRdb called clonotypes with MiXCR, one entry per CDR3 protein. The sample carries around 690,000 distinct CDR3 sequences, about 18% recorded once. The source material was blood. The receptors here all came from a man aged 45-65 years with Graves' hyperthyroidism. CDR3s include the opening cysteine and the closing phenylalanine or tryptophan. The D gene is left open where the match is weak. Part of the rows lack a size; the others show once, few, many or a class for expanded clones.

clone_size j_call v_call d_call cdr3_nt cdr3_aa
once TRBJ2-7 TRBV6-1 TRBD1 TGTGCCAGCAGCCCTAGACAGGGAAGGCAGTACTTC CASSPRQGRQYF
few TRBJ2-1 TRBV7-8 TRBD1 TGTGCCAGCAGCTTAAGGGACAGGGGAGATGAGCAGTTCTTC CASSLRDRGDEQFF
NA TRBJ2-4 TRBV4-3 TRBD1 TGCGCCAGCAGCCAAGGGGGGACAGGGTCAAACATTCAGTACTTC CASSQGGTGSNIQYF
few TRBJ2-5 TRBV7-9 NA TGTGCCAGCAGCCCTCCCAATCGGGGAGAGACCCAGTACTTC CASSPPNRGETQYF
many TRBJ2-1 TRBV6-2/TRBV6-3 NA TGTGCCAGCACCTCAAGGGGGTACGGGATCGGTGATGAGCAGTTCTTC CASTSRGYGIGDEQFF
many TRBJ2-1 TRBV20-1 NA TGCAGTGCTCGTCCAGGCCTGTCCAATGAGCAGTTCTTC CSARPGLSNEQFF
many TRBJ1-1 TRBV3-1 NA TGTGCCAGCAGCCAACCAAGGGTTACTGAAGCTTTCTTT CASSQPRVTEAFF
many TRBJ1-1 TRBV28 NA TGTGCCAGCAGTTTCAGATCCTCGGGGCAGGGGACCGAAGCTTTCTTT CASSFRSSGQGTEAFF
NA TRBJ1-6 TRBV30 NA TGTGCCTGCGAACAGGGAAAAGAAGCTTCACCCCTCCACTTT CACEQGKEASPLHF
NA TRBJ2-7 TRBV6-5 NA TGTGCCAGCAGTTACCTTAACTCCTACGAGCAGTACTTC CASSYLNSYEQYF
many TRBJ1-4 TRBV7-2 TRBD1 TGTGCCAGCAGCTTCCTGACAGGGAAACTGTTTTTT CASSFLTGKLFF
few TRBJ2-7 TRBV7-2 TRBD1 TGTGCCAGCAGCTCTACTGGGACAGGGTTCCACGAGCAGTACTTC CASSSTGTGFHEQYF
few TRBJ2-1 TRBV20-1 NA TGCAGTGCGCCAAGAGGGGAGCAGTTCTTC CSAPRGEQFF
many TRBJ2-7 TRBV20-1 TRBD2 TGCAGTGCGGCTAGCGGGGTGTCCTACGAGCAGTACTTC CSAASGVSYEQYF
NA TRBJ1-2 TRBV19 NA TGTGCCAGTAGTACACAGGGCTCTTATGGCTACACCTTC CASSTQGSYGYTF
many TRBJ1-1 TRBV12-3/TRBV12-4 TRBD1 TGTGCCAGCAGGCGACAGGGCCGGGACACTGAAGCTTTCTTT CASRRQGRDTEAFF
many TRBJ2-1 TRBV7-8 NA TGTGCCAGCAGCTTCTCCGGGACGCACAATGAGCAGTTCTTC CASSFSGTHNEQFF
few TRBJ1-5 TRBV28 TRBD1 TGTGCCAGCAGTTTTGGGACAGACCTCAATCAGCCCCAGCATTTT CASSFGTDLNQPQHF
NA TRBJ2-1 TRBV15 NA TGTGCCACCAGCCGAGAGTTGGATACCTACAATGAGCAGTTCTTC CATSRELDTYNEQFF
many TRBJ1-3 TRBV9 TRBD1 TGTGCCAGCAGCCCCTGGGACAGCACTGGAAACACCATATATTTT CASSPWDSTGNTIYF
NA TRBJ2-5 TRBV30 TRBD1 TGTGCCTGGAGTGATATCGGGACAGGGGAAGAGACCCAGTACTTC CAWSDIGTGEETQYF
few TRBJ2-7 TRBV3-1 NA TGTGCCAGCAGTTGGGGACGCGCAGGCTCCTACGAGCAGTACTTC CASSWGRAGSYEQYF
NA TRBJ2-4 TRBV18 NA TGTGCCAGCTCACCATTAGACACGGCCATTCAGTACTTC CASSPLDTAIQYF
many TRBJ2-1 TRBV7-2 TRBD2 TGTGCCAGCAGCCAGGGGACTAGCGGAGGTCTTTGGAATGAGCAGTTCTTC CASSQGTSGGLWNEQFF
few TRBJ2-7 TRBV4-1 TRBD1 TGCGCCAGCAGCCAAGGTTGGGGACAGGGTACCTACGAGCAGTACTTC CASSQGWGQGTYEQYF
few TRBJ1-6 TRBV10-3 NA TGTGCCAGTAGGTCGGCGGGGGATAATTCACCCCTCCACTTT CASRSAGDNSPLHF
few TRBJ2-3 TRBV19 NA TGTGCCAGTAGCAATAACCCGAGCTCCACAGATACGCAGTATTTT CASSNNPSSTDTQYF
many TRBJ2-7 TRBV15 TRBD2 TGTGCCACCAGCATAGGAGATGGCGGGAGCTACGAGCAGTACTTC CATSIGDGGSYEQYF
many TRBJ1-1 TRBV6-5 NA NA CASSTSARTEAFF
many TRBJ1-4 TRBV27 NA TGTGCCAGCAGCATACGACAGAATGAAAAACTGTTTTTT CASSIRQNEKLFF
many TRBJ1-6 TRBV7-2 NA TGTGCCAGCAGCTTAGTTGGGGGTACAGGGTCACCCCTCCACTTT CASSLVGGTGSPLHF
many TRBJ2-7 TRBV6-1 NA TGTGCCAGCAGTGAAGCGCTAGGGGTAATAGCGGAACTCTACGAGCAGTACTTC CASSEALGVIAELYEQYF
NA TRBJ2-3 TRBV20-1 NA TGCAGTGCTAGAGATCCCGGGTGGGTTAGCACAGATATGCAGTATTTT CSARDPGWVSTDMQYF
NA TRBJ2-3 TRBV12-3/TRBV12-4 NA TGTGCCAGCAGTTTTGTAGGGATCAGGGATCATTCAGATACGCAGTATTTT CASSFVGIRDHSDTQYF
few TRBJ1-5 TRBV28 NA TGTGCCAGCAGGCCAAACAATCAGCCCCAGCATTTT CASRPNNQPQHF
few TRBJ2-2 TRBV29-1 TRBD2 TGCAGCGCTGGACTAGCGGGAGGGATTCTAGGGGAGCTGTTTTTT CSAGLAGGILGELFF
many TRBJ2-6 TRBV2 NA TGTGCCAGCAGGAGAGGGACCTCTGGGGCCAACGTCCTGACTTTC CASRRGTSGANVLTF
few TRBJ1-5 TRBV7-3 NA TGTGCCAGCAGCTCGAGAGGGGGGGGGTTTCATCAGCCCCAGCATTTT CASSSRGGGFHQPQHF
many TRBJ2-7 TRBV7-9 TRBD2 TGTGCCAGCAGCTTTCCGACTAGCGGGATGTACGAGCAGTACTTC CASSFPTSGMYEQYF